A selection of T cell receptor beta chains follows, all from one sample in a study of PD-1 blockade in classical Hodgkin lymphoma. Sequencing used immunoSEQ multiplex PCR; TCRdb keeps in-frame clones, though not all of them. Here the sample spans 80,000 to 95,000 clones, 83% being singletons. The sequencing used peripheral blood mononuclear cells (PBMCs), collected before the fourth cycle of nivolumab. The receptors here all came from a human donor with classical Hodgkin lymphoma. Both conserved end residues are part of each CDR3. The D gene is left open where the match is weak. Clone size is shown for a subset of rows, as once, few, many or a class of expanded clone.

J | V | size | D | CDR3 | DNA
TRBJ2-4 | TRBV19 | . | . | CASSSGIIQYF | TGTGCCAGTAGCTCTGGGATCATTCAGTACTTC
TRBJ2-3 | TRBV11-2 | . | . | CASSPRGGRIDTQYF | TGTGCCAGCAGCCCCCGCGGGGGCCGGATAGATACGCAGTATTTT
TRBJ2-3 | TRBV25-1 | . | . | CASSELIDTQYF | TGTGCCAGCAGTGAATTGATAGATACGCAGTATTTT
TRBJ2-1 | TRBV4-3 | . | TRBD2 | CASSQGPSGSHSQFF | TGCGCCAGCAGCCAAGGTCCCAGCGGGAGCCATTCCCAGTTCTTC
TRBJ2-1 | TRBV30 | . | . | CAWSPWLASRPSYNEQFF | TGTGCCTGGAGCCCCTGGCTAGCGTCCCGTCCCTCTTACAATGAGCAGTTCTTC
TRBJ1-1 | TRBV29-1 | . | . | CSVVEGTMNTEAFF | TGCAGCGTTGTAGAGGGGACCATGAACACTGAAGCTTTCTTT
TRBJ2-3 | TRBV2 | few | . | CASSEGPPGPYF | TGTGCCAGCAGTGAAGGACCCCCCGGGCCGTATTTT
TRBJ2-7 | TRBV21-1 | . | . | CASSKGGFARGSSYEQYF | .
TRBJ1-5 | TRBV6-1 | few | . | CASSPQGRPQHF | TGTGCCAGCAGTCCTCAGGGGAGGCCCCAGCATTTT
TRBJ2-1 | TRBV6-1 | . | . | CASSEAAGTFSYNEQFF | TGTGCCAGCAGTGAAGCGGCCGGGACTTTCTCCTACAATGAGCAGTTCTTC
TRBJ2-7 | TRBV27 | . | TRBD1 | CASSSTGFEQYF | TGTGCCAGCAGTTCGACAGGGTTCGAGCAGTACTTC
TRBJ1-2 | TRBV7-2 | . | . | CASSLGPHSYYGYTF | TGTGCCAGCAGTTTGGGGCCGCATTCTTATTATGGCTACACCTTC
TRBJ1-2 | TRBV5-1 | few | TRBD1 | CASSWGTGSPFNYGYTF | TGCGCCAGCAGCTGGGGGACAGGGTCTCCTTTTAACTATGGCTACACCTTC
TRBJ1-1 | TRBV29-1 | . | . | CSSVLNTEAFF | TGCAGCTCAGTCTTGAACACTGAAGCTTTCTTT
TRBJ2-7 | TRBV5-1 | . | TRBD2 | CASRVGGSSYEQYF | TGCGCCAGCAGGGTGGGCGGGAGCTCCTACGAGCAGTACTTC
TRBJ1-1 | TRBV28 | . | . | CASSATPMNTEAFF | TGTGCCAGCAGTGCGACACCCATGAACACTGAAGCTTTCTTT
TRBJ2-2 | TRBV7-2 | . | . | CASSPDWRGELFF | TGTGCCAGCAGCCCCGACTGGCGGGGGGAGCTGTTTTTT
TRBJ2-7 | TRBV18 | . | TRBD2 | CASSPPGLGSREQYF | TGTGCCAGCTCACCACCGGGACTAGGGTCTCGCGAGCAGTACTTC
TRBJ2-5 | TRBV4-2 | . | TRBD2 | CASSQDTAAGGGETQYF | TGTGCCAGCAGCCAAGATACGGCGGCGGGAGGAGGAGAGACCCAGTACTTC
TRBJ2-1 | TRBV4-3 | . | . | CASSQDWYNEQFF | TGCGCCAGCAGCCAAGATTGGTACAATGAGCAGTTCTTC
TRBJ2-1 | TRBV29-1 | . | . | CSVEDWGNEQFF | TGCAGCGTTGAAGATTGGGGCAATGAGCAGTTCTTC
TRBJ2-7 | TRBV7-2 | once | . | CASSPRPGAGSYEQYF | TGTGCCAGCAGCCCTAGGCCGGGAGCCGGCTCCTACGAGCAGTACTTC
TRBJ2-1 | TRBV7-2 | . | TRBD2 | CASSSKRGSSYNEQFF | TGTGCCAGCAGCTCCAAGCGGGGGAGCTCCTACAATGAGCAGTTCTTC
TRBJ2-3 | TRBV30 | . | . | CAWSPTKDTQYF | TGTGCCTGGAGTCCCACAAAAGATACGCAGTATTTT
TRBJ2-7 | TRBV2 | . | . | CASRDYNYEQYF | TGTGCCAGCAGGGACTACAACTACGAGCAGTACTTC
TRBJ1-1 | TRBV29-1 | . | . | CSIRFGTVLNTEAFF | TGCAGCATCAGATTCGGGACCGTATTGAACACTGAAGCTTTCTTT
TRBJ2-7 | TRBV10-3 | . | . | CATRDWDEQYF | TGTGCCACGAGGGACTGGGACGAGCAGTACTTC
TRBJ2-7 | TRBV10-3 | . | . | CAITPGAGNIRDEQYF | TGTGCCATCACCCCAGGCGCGGGGAACATTCGCGACGAGCAGTACTTC
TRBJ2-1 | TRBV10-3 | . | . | CAIREAERGSYNEQFF | TGTGCCATCAGGGAGGCAGAGCGTGGCTCCTACAATGAGCAGTTCTTC
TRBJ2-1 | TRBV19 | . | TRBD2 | CATKSSGSRNEQFF | TGTGCCACCAAGTCTAGCGGGAGTAGGAATGAGCAGTTCTTC
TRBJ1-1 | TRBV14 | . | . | CASSQSVGTEAFF | TGTGCCAGCAGCCAATCGGTAGGCACTGAAGCTTTCTTT
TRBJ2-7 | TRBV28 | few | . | CASNEYRADEQYF | TGTGCCAGCAACGAGTACAGGGCCGACGAGCAGTACTTC
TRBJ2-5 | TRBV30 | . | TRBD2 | CAWSGLAGPQETQYF | TGTGCCTGGAGTGGATTAGCGGGACCCCAAGAGACCCAGTACTTC
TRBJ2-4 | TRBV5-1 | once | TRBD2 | CASSLMAGVENIQYF | TGCGCCAGCAGCTTGATGGCGGGAGTGGAGAACATTCAGTACTTC
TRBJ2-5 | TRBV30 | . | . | CAWTGDPWRETQYF | TGTGCCTGGACAGGGGATCCGTGGCGGGAGACCCAGTACTTC
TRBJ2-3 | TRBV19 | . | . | CASSILGGSGTDTQYF | TGTGCCAGTAGTATATTAGGGGGATCGGGCACAGATACGCAGTATTTT
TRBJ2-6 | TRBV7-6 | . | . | CASSLGGWREPGANVLTF | TGTGCCAGCAGCTTGGGCGGCTGGCGGGAACCCGGGGCCAACGTCCTGACTTTC